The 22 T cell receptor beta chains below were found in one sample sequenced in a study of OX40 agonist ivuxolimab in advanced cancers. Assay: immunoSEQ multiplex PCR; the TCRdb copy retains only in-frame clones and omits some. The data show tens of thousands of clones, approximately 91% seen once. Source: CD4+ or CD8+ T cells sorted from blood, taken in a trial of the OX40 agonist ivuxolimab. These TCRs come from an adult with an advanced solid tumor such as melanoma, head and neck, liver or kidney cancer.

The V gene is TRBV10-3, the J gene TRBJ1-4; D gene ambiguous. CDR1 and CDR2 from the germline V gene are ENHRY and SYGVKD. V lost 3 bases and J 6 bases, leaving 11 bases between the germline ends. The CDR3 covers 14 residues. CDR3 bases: TGTGCCATCAGTGATCTACAAAGGGATGAAAAACTGTTTTTT. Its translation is CAISDLQRDEKLFF.

CDR3 sequence: CAISPGQGNGYTF. CDR3 nucleotide sequence: TGTGCCATCAGTCCGGGACAGGGAAATGGCTACACCTTC. The chain joins TRBV10-3 to TRBJ1-2, with 9 bases fitting TRBD1. V shed 5 bases and J 6 bases; nucleotides not matched to a gene: 4. CDR1 is ENHRY, CDR2 SYGVKD, per germline. CDR3 length: 13 amino acids.

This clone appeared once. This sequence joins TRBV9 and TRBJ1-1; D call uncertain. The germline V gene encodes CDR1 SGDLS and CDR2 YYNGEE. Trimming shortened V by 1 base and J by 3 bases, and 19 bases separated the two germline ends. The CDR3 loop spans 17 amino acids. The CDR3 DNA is TGTGCCAGCAGCGTAAGCCCCACTCGCCGGTCCCACACTGAAGCTTTCTTT. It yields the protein CASSVSPTRRSHTEAFF.

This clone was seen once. CDR3 in amino acids: CAWSVSGPLGQPQHF. CDR3 DNA sequence: TGTGCCTGGAGTGTATCGGGCCCATTGGGTCAGCCCCAGCATTTT. The chain carries TRBV30 and TRBJ1-5; D gene ambiguous. Germline V CDR1 and CDR2: GTSNPN, SVGIG (reference sequence). V was shortened by 0 bases and J by 6 bases, with 15 bases between the two germline ends. The CDR3 runs to 15 residues.

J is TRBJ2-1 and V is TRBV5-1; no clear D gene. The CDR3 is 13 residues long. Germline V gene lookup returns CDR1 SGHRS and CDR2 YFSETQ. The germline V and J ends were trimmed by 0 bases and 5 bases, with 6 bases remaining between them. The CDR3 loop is CASSLGSNNEQFF. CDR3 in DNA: TGCGCCAGCAGCTTGGGATCAAACAATGAGCAGTTCTTC.

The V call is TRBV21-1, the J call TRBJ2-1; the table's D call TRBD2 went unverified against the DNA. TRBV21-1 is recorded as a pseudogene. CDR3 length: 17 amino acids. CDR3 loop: CASKGLAGENSYNEQFF. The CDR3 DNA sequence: TGTGCCAGCAAGGGTCTAGCGGGAGAGAACTCCTACAATGAGCAGTTCTTC.

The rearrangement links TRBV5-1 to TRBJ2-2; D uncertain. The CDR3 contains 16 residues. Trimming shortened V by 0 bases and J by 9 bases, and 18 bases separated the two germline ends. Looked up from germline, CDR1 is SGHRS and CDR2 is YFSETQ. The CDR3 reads CASSLAYQVGPRELFF. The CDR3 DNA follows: TGCGCCAGCAGCTTGGCCTATCAGGTCGGTCCCCGGGAGCTGTTTTTT.

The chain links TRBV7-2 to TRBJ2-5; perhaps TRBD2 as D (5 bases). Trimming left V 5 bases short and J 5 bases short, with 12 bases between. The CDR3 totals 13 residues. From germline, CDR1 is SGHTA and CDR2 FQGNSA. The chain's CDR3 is CASSPGGWETQYF. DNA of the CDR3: TGTGCCAGCAGCCCCGGCGGGTGGGAGACCCAGTACTTC.

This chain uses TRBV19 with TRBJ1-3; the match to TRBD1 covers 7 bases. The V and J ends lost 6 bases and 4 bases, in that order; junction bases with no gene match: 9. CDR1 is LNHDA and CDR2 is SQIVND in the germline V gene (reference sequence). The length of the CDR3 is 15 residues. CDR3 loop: CASSNTGASGNTIYF. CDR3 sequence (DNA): TGTGCCAGTAGCAACACAGGGGCCTCGGGAAACACCATATATTTT.

CDR3 sequence: CASSFMEGGPKDTQYF. The DNA for the CDR3 is TGTGCCAGCAGTTTCATGGAGGGAGGGCCGAAAGATACGCAGTATTTT. This chain links TRBV7-9 with TRBJ2-3, with 7 bases aligning to TRBD2. From germline, CDR1 is SEHNR and CDR2 FQNEAQ (reference sequence). The junction had 14 bases not matched to a gene; V was cut back by 6 bases and J by 5 bases. The CDR3 extends over 16 amino acids.

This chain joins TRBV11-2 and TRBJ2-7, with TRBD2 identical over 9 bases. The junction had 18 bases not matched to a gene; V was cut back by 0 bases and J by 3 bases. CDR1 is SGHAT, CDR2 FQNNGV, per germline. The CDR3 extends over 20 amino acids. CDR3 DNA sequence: TGTGCCAGCAGCTTAGATCTGGGACAAGGATGGACTAGCGTGTTCTACGAGCAGTACTTC. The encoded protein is CASSLDLGQGWTSVFYEQYF.

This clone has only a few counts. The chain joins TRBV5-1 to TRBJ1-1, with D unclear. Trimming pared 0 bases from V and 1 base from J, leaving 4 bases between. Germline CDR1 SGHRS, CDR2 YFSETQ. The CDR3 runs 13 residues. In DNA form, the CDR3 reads TGCGCCAGCAGCTTGGGCGAGAACACTGAAGCTTTCTTT. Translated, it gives CASSLGENTEAFF.

The CDR3 sequence: CASSPRLAGLYEQYF. The CDR3 bases are TGTGCCAGCAGCCCCCGACTAGCGGGATTGTACGAGCAGTACTTC. The V and J genes are TRBV7-2 and TRBJ2-7; TRBD2 aligns across 11 bases. This CDR3 contains 15 residues. Per germline, CDR1 SGHTA and CDR2 FQGNSA. V shed 5 bases and J 4 bases; nucleotides not matched to a gene: 7.

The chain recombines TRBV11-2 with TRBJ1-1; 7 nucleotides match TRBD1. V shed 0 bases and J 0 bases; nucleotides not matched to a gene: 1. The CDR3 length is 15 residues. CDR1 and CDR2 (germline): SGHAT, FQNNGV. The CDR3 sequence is CASSLEGQVNTEAFF. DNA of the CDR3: TGTGCCAGCAGCTTAGAAGGACAGGTGAACACTGAAGCTTTCTTT.

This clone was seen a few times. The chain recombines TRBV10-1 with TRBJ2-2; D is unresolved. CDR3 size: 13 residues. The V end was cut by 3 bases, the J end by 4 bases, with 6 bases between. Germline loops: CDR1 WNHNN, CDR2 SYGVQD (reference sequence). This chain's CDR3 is CASSEPSTGELFF. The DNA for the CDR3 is TGCGCCAGCAGTGAACCGTCCACCGGGGAGCTGTTTTTT.

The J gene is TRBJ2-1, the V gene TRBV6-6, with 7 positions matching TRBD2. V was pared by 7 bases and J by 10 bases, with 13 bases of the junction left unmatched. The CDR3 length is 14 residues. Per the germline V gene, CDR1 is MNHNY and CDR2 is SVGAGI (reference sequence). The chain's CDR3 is CASTSGAGRSEQFF. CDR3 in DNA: TGTGCCAGCACCAGCGGGGCGGGAAGGTCGGAGCAGTTCTTC.

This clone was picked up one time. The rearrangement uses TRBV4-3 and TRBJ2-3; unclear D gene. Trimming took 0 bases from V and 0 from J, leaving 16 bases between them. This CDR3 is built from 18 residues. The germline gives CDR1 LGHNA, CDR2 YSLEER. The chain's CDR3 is CASSQDLGNGRSTDTQYF. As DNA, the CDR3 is TGCGCCAGCAGCCAAGATCTGGGTAACGGTCGTAGCACAGATACGCAGTATTTT.

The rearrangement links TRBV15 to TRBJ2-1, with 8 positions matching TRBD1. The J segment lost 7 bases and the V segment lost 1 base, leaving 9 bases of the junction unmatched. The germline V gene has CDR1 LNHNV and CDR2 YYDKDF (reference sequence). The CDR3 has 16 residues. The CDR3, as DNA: TGTGCCACCAGCAGAGCCACAGGGGGTCTTTGGAATGAGCAGTTCTTC. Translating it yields CATSRATGGLWNEQFF.

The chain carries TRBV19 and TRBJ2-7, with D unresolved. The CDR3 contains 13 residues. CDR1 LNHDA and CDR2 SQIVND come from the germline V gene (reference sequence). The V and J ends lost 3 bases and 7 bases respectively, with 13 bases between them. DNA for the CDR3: TGTGCCAGTAGTATGTCCCATCTGTTGGAGCAGTACTTC. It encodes CASSMSHLLEQYF.

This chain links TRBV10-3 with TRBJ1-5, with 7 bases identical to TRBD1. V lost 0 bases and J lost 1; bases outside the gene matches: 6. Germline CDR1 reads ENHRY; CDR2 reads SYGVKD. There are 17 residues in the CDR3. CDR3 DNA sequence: TGTGCCATCAGTGAGTCGCCTTCACAGGGGAGCAATCAGCCCCAGCATTTT. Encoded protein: CAISESPSQGSNQPQHF.

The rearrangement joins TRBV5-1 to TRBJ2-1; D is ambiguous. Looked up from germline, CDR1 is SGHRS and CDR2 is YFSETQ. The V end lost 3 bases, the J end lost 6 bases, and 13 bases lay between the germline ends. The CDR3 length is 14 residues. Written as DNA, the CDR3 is TGCGCCAGCAGCTCGCTGCTGTTCAGCAATGAGCAGTTCTTC. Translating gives CASSSLLFSNEQFF.

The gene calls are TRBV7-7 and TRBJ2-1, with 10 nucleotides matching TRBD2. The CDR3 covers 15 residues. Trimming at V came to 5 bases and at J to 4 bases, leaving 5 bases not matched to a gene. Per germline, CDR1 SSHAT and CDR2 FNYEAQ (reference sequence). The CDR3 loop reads CASSPGTSDYNEQFF. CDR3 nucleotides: TGTGCCAGCAGCCCAGGGACTAGCGATTACAATGAGCAGTTCTTC.